This T cell receptor (beta chain) emerged from a study of blood T cell repertoires in COVID-19. Measured with immunoSEQ multiplex PCR; TCRdb has only the in-frame clones, and not every one. The repertoire includes about 300,000 clones, roughly 90% of them detected once, and 1.5% to 2% sits in the top ten. This CDR3 spans 15 amino acids. CDR1 MNHEY and CDR2 SMNVEV come from the germline V gene (reference sequence). V lost 5 bases and J 2 bases, leaving 16 bases between the germline ends. This chain joins TRBV27 and TRBJ2-7, with TRBD1 as a possible D gene (6 bases). The sequence derives from a woman in her thirties with COVID-19, enrolled during active disease. The sequenced material came from peripheral blood. The DNA of the CDR3 is TGTGCCAGCAGTCCCATGGGGGCCGTAACCTACGAGCAGTACTTC. It specifies CASSPMGAVTYEQYF.